The clone carrying this T cell receptor beta chain was seen at least ten times. Its target is unknown. The sample is drawn from a study of prognosis after radiotherapy for stage I lung cancer. About the study: It was between April 2018 and January 2019 that stage I non-small cell lung cancer patients were enrolled. Patients (around 14 men, five or six women) were aged roughly 50 to 84, median approximately 74 years. Roughly 11 patients' tumors were adenocarcinoma, and more than 5 patients' tumors were squamous cell carcinoma.

Study-wide results and limits: The way patients used TRBV and TRBJ genes reportedly differed depending on whether they had metastases.

Amplification of the TCR beta CDR3 (from genomic DNA) was done by two-round multiplex PCR. Specific primers for each TRBV and TRBJ gene were what first-round PCR used. TCRdb redid the calling of the multiplex PCR reads with MiXCR, one entry per CDR3 protein. The sample includes around 30,000 distinct CDR3 sequences, around a third of them seen just once. This TCR was recovered from a donor at least 50 years old with non-small cell lung cancer. The source was PBMCs, collected before or after stereotactic body radiation therapy (not recorded which).

CDR3 sequence reads: CASSFSGQGRDYGYTF. Here the CDR3 DNA reads TGTGCCAGCAGTTTTTCGGGACAGGGCCGGGACTATGGCTACACCTTC. V is TRBV6-2 or TRBV6-3 and J is TRBJ1-2; 9 nucleotides line up with TRBD1. The germline V gene has CDR1 MNHEY and CDR2 SVGEGT. There are 16 residues in the CDR3. V lost 4 bases to trimming and J lost 3 bases; unmatched junction nucleotides: 9.